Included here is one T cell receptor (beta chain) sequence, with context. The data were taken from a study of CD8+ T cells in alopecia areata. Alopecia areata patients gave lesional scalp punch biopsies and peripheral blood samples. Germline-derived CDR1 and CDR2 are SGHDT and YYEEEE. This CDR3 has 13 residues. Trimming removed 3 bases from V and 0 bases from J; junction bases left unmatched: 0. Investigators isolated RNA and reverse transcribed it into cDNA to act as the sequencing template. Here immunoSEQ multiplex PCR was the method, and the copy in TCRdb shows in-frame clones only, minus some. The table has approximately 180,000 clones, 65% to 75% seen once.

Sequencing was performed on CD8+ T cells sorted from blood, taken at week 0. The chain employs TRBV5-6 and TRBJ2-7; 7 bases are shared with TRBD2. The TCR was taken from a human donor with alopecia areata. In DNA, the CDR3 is TGTGCCAGCAGCTGGGGGGGCTCCTACGAGCAGTACTTC. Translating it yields CASSWGGSYEQYF.